Listed here is a single TCR beta chain. The PCR made use of 60 Vbeta and 13 Jbeta primers. Assay: immunoSEQ multiplex PCR; the TCRdb copy retains only in-frame clones and omits some. The repertoire has 95,000 to 130,000 clones, 70% to 75% of them found once; the top ten carry around 1.6%. The data were obtained in a study of cytomegalovirus exposure and HLA in healthy donors. The length of the CDR3 is 13 residues. Germline V gene sequence: CDR1 KGHSH, CDR2 LQKENI. The V and J ends lost 3 bases and 5 bases respectively, with 11 bases between them. This TCR derives from a woman aged 18 to 35 in good health and CMV-seronegative. V and J are TRBV18 and TRBJ2-7; maybe TRBD2 (6 bases). Sample: PBMCs. CDR3 in amino acids: CASSPGSGDEQYF. CDR3 coding DNA: TGTGCCAGCTCACCGGGCTCGGGAGACGAGCAGTACTTC.